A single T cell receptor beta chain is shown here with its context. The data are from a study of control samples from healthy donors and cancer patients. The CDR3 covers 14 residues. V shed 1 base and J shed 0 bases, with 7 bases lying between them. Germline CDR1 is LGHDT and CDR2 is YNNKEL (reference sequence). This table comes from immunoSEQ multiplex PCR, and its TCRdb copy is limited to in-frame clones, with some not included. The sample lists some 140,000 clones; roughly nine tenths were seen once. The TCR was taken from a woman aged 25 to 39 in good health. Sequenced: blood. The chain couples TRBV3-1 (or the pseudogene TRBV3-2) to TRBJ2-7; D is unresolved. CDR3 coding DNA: TGTGCCAGCAGCCAAGTCCAGAGCTCCTACGAGCAGTACTTC. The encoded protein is CASSQVQSSYEQYF.